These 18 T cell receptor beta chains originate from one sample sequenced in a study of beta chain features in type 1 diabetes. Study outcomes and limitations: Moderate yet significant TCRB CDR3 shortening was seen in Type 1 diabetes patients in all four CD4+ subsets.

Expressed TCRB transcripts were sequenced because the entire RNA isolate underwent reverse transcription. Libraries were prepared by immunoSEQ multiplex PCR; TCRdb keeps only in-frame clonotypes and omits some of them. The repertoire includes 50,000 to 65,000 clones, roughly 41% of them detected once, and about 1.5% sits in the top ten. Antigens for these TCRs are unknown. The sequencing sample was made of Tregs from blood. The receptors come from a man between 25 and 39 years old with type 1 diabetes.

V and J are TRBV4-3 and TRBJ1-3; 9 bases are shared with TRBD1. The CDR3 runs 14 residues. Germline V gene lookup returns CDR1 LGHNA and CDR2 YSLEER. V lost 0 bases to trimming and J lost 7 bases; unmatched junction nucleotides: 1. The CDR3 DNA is TGCGCCAGCAGCCAAGATGGACAGGGGAACACCATATATTTT. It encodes CASSQDGQGNTIYF.

The CDR3 DNA reads as TGTGCCAGCAAGGGCAGGGCCGACTACGAGCAGTACTTC. Translated: CASKGRADYEQYF. The rearrangement joins TRBV2 to TRBJ2-7; TRBD1 is a possible D gene (5 bases). Germline V gives CDR1 SNHLY, CDR2 FYNNEI. The CDR3 length is 13 residues. V lost 7 bases and J lost 3, with 13 bases in between.

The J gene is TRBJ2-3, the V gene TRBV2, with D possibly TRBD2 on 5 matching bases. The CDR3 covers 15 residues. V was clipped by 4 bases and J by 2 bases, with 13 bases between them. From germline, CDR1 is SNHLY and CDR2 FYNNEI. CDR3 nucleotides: TGTGCCAGCAGTGTCCTTTTGGGAGCCACAGATACGCAGTATTTT. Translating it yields CASSVLLGATDTQYF.

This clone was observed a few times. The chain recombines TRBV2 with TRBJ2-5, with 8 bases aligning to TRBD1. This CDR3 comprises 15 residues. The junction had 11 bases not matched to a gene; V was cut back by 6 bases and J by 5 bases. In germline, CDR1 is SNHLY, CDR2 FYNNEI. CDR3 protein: CASRGQAQWPETQYF. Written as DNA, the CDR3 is TGTGCCAGCAGGGGACAGGCCCAATGGCCGGAGACCCAGTACTTC.

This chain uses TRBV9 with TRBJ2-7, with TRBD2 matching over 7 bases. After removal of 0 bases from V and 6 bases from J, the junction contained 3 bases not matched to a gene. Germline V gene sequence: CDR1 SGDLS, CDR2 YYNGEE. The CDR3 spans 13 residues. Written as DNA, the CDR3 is TGTGCCAGCAGCGTAGGGGGGGGAGGCGAGCAGTACTTC. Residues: CASSVGGGGEQYF.

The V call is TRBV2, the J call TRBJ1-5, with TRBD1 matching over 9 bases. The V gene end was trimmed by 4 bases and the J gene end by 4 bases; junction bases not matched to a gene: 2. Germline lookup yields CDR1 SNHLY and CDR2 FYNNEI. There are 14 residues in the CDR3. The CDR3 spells CASSGQGGNQPQHF. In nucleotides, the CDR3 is TGTGCCAGCAGTGGACAGGGGGGTAATCAGCCCCAGCATTTT. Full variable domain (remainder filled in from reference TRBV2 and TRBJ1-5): EPEVTQTPSHQVTQMGQEVILRCVPISNHLYFYWYRQILGQKVEFLVSFYNNEISEKSEIFDDQFSVERPDGSNFTLKIRSTKLEDSAMYFCASSGQGGNQPQHFGDGTRLSIL.

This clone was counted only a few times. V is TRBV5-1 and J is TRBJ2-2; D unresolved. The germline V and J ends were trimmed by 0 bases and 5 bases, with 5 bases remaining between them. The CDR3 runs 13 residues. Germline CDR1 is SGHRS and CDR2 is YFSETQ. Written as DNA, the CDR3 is TGCGCCAGCAGCTTGGTACAGACCGGGGAGCTGTTTTTT. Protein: CASSLVQTGELFF.

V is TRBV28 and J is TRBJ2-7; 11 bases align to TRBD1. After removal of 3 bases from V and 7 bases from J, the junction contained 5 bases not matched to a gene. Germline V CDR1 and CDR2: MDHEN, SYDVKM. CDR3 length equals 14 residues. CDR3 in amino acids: CASSFGQGAREQYF. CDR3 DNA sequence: TGTGCCAGCAGTTTTGGACAGGGGGCGCGTGAGCAGTACTTC.

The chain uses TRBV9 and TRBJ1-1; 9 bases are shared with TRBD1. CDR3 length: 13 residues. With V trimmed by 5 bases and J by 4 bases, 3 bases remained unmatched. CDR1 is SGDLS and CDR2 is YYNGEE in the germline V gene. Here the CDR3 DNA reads TGTGCCAGCAGTTCGACAGGGGGCACTGAAGCTTTCTTT. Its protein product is CASSSTGGTEAFF.

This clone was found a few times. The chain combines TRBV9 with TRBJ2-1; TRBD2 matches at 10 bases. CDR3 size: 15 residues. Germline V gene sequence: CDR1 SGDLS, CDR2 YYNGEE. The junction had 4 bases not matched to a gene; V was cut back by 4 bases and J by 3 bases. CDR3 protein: CASSPRTSGYNEQFF. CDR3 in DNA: TGTGCCAGCAGCCCCCGGACTAGCGGCTACAATGAGCAGTTCTTC.

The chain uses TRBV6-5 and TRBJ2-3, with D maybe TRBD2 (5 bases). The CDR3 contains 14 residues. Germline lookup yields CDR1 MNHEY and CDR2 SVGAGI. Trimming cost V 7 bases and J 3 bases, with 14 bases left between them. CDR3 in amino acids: CASIPGILTDTQYF. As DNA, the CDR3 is TGTGCCAGCATACCGGGGATACTAACAGATACGCAGTATTTT.

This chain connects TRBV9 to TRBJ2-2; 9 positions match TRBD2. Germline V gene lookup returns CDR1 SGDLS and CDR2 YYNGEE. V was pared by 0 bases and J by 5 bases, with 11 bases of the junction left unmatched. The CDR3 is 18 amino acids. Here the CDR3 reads CASSVAGRGRAGTGELFF. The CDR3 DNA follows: TGTGCCAGCAGCGTAGCGGGTCGCGGGAGGGCCGGAACCGGGGAGCTGTTTTTT.

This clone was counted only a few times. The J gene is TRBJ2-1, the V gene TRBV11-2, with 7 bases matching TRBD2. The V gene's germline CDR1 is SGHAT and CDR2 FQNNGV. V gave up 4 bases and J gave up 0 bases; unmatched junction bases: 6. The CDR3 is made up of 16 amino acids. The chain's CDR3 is CASSSLGGISYNEQFF. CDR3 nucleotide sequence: TGTGCCAGCAGCTCGTTGGGGGGGATCTCCTACAATGAGCAGTTCTTC.

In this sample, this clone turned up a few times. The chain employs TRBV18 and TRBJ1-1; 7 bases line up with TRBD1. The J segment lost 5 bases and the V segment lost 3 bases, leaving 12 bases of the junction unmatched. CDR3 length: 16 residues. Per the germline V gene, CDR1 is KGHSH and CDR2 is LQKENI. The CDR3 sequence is CASSPPGGQVGTEAFF. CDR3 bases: TGTGCCAGCTCACCTCCGGGCGGACAGGTAGGAACTGAAGCTTTCTTT.

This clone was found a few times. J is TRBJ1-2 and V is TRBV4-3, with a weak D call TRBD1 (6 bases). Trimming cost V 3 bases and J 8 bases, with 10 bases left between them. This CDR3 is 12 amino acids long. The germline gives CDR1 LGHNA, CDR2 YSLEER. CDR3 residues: CASSHRGRGYTF. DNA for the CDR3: TGCGCCAGCAGCCACAGGGGACGAGGCTACACCTTC.

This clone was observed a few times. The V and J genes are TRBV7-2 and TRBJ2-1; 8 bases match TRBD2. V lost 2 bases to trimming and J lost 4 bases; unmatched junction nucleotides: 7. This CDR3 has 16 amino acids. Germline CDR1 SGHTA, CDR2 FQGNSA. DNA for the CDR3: TGTGCCAGCAGCTTAACGGTAGTAGCGGGGTACAATGAGCAGTTCTTC. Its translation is CASSLTVVAGYNEQFF.

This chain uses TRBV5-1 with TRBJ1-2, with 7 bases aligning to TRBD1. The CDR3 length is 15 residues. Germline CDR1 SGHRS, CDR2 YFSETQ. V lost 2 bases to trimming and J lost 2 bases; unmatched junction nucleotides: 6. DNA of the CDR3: TGCGCCAGCAGCTTACAAAGGACAGGAAACTATGGCTACACCTTC. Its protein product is CASSLQRTGNYGYTF.

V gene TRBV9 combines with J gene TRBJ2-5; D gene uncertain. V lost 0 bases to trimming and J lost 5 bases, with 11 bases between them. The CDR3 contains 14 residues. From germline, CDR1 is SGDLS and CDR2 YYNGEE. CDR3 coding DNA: TGTGCCAGCAGCGTAGACCCCCTCCAGGAGACCCAGTACTTC. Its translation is CASSVDPLQETQYF.